This passage covers 18 T cell receptor beta chains from one sample sequenced in a study of T-cell reconstitution after alpha-beta-depleted transplantation in children. Unique molecular identifiers tagged the TCRbeta library. One entry per CDR3 protein, called by TCRdb with MiXCR from the PCR reads. Seen here are approximately 520,000 distinct CDR3 sequences, approximately 10% observed once, and the top ten hold 14%. Specimen: PBMCs, mostly from graft donor cells, collected 180 days after TCRalphabeta/CD19-depleted stem cell transplant. These receptors all stem from a female patient aged 2 to 10 who had a stem cell transplant for aplastic anemia, so the T cells may come from the graft donor.

This clonotype occurred a few times. This rearrangement joins TRBV12-3 or TRBV12-4 to TRBJ1-2; no definite D call. V was pared by 6 bases and J by 6 bases, with 14 bases between. The CDR3 contains 13 residues. The CDR3 region is CASSPAEKHGYTF. The CDR3, as DNA: TGTGCCAGCAGCCCAGCCGAGAAACATGGCTACACCTTC.

This clonotype was observed a handful of times. The CDR3 DNA reads TGTGCCAGCAGCTTCGGACTAGCGGGAGGCCGGGGTGAGCAGTTCTTC. Translating it yields CASSFGLAGGRGEQFF. V and J are TRBV7-3 and TRBJ2-1; 14 bases match TRBD2. Germline V gene data show CDR1 as SGHTA and CDR2 as FQGTGA. The V and J ends lost 3 bases and 9 bases, in that order; junction bases with no gene match: 7. The CDR3 length is 16 residues.

This clonotype was seen ten or more times. The chain recombines TRBV28 with TRBJ1-3; D uncertain. This CDR3 is built from 14 residues. V was trimmed by 2 bases and J by 3 bases, leaving 8 bases between them. Per the germline V gene, CDR1 is MDHEN and CDR2 is SYDVKM. The CDR3 DNA follows: TGTGCCAGCAGTTTACCTATGCGTGGAAACACCATATATTTT. Its translation is CASSLPMRGNTIYF.

The J gene is TRBJ1-5, the V gene TRBV4-2; D gene ambiguous. This CDR3 has 15 residues. Germline loops: CDR1 LGHNA, CDR2 YNFKEQ. The ends were cut back, 0 bases at V and 3 bases at J, with 9 bases in the middle. The CDR3, as DNA: TGTGCCAGCAGCCAAGATGTACGGGCCAATCAGCCCCAGCATTTT. Amino acids: CASSQDVRANQPQHF.

This clonotype occurred a few times. This sequence joins TRBV6-1 and TRBJ2-7; D may be TRBD1 (6 bases). Germline V gene lookup returns CDR1 MNHNS and CDR2 SASEGT. The CDR3 consists of 13 residues. V was shortened by 6 bases and J by 6 bases, with 15 bases between the two germline ends. Here the CDR3 reads CASSPIGGAEQYV. The CDR3 DNA is TGTGCCAGCAGCCCCATAGGGGGAGCCGAGCAGTACGTC.

This clonotype was counted a few times. This chain uses TRBV7-9 with TRBJ2-3; perhaps TRBD2 as D (5 bases). Deletions cut 8 bases from V and 10 bases from J, with 22 bases between. This CDR3 is 14 amino acids long. Germline V gene data show CDR1 as SEHNR and CDR2 as FQNEAQ (reference sequence). CDR3 amino acids: CASFLPRAGDAQYF. CDR3 sequence (DNA): TGTGCCAGCTTCCTTCCCCGGGCCGGGGATGCGCAGTATTTT.

This clonotype came up many times. CDR3 nucleotide sequence: TGTGCCAGCAGTTCGCTAGCCAGGGGGCGCGTTTATGCGCAGTTCTTC. Encoded protein: CASSSLARGRVYAQFF. V and J are TRBV28 and TRBJ2-1; TRBD1 aligns across 8 bases. CDR1 is MDHEN, CDR2 SYDVKM, per germline. J lost 12 bases, V lost 4 bases, and 17 bases had no gene match. The CDR3 consists of 16 residues. The variable domain in full, with the rest retrieved from reference TRBV28 and TRBJ2-1, is DVKVTQSSRYLVKRTGEKVFLECVQDMDHENMFWYRQDPGLGLRLIYFSYDVKMKEKGDIPEGYSVSREKKERFSLILESASTNQTSMYLCASSSLARGRVYAQFFGPGTRLTVL.

The genes are TRBV7-2 and TRBJ2-1; no clear D gene. This CDR3 region has 14 residues. V shed 1 base and J shed 4 bases, with 8 bases lying between them. Germline V gives CDR1 SGHTA, CDR2 FQGNSA. The CDR3 coding sequence is TGTGCCAGCAGCTTAGGGTACGGGTACAATGAGCAGTTCTTC. This sequence encodes CASSLGYGYNEQFF. Full variable domain (missing parts from reference TRBV7-2 and TRBJ2-1): GAGVSQSPSNKVTEKGKDVELRCDPISGHTALYWYRQSLGQGLEFLIYFQGNSAPDKSGLPSDRFSAERTGGSVSTLTIQRTQQEDSAVYLCASSLGYGYNEQFFGPGTRLTVL.

This clonotype came up once. The chain joins TRBV28 to TRBJ1-2; weak D call: TRBD1 (6 bases). Per the germline V gene, CDR1 is MDHEN and CDR2 is SYDVKM. V lost 7 bases and J 8 bases, leaving 17 bases between the germline ends. The CDR3 covers 13 residues. CDR3 region: CASKPDRVGGYTF. The CDR3 coding sequence is TGTGCCAGCAAACCGGACAGAGTAGGCGGCTACACCTTC.

This clonotype was seen ten or more times. The J gene is TRBJ1-6, the V gene TRBV12-3 or TRBV12-4; a possible D gene is TRBD1 (5 bases). There are 13 residues in the CDR3. V lost 8 bases and J lost 10, with 15 bases in between. The CDR3 DNA is TGTGCCAGCGGAACAGGCTTTAACTCACCCCTCCACTTT. Translation gives CASGTGFNSPLHF.

This clonotype was found a few times. The chain combines TRBV5-1 with TRBJ2-3; 7 nucleotides align to TRBD1. Germline V CDR1 and CDR2: SGHRS, YFSETQ. V shed 2 bases and J 3 bases; nucleotides not matched to a gene: 6. The CDR3 consists of 15 residues. As DNA, the CDR3 is TGCGCCAGCAGCTTCGAACAGGGGTGGACAGATACGCAGTATTTT. Its protein is CASSFEQGWTDTQYF.

This chain uses TRBV10-1 with TRBJ1-5; 9 bases are shared with TRBD1. Germline V gene data show CDR1 as WNHNN and CDR2 as SYGVQD (reference sequence). The CDR3 is 17 amino acids. Unmatched junction bases numbered 12, after V lost 6 bases and J lost 3 bases. The CDR3 DNA sequence: TGCGCCAGCAGGACTAAACCGGGACAGGGATACAATCAGCCCCAGCATTTT. As protein: CASRTKPGQGYNQPQHF.

This chain joins TRBV20-1 and TRBJ2-2; 10 positions match TRBD1. CDR1 and CDR2 from the germline V gene are DFQATT and SNEGSKA (reference sequence). V was clipped by 5 bases and J by 4 bases; unmatched bases: 7. The CDR3 has 15 residues. CDR3 region: CSAPGQGETTGELFF. CDR3 DNA: TGCAGTGCTCCCGGACAGGGGGAGACCACCGGGGAGCTGTTTTTT.

The chain is built from TRBV5-1 and TRBJ2-3, with D hard to call. The ends were cut back, 5 bases at V and 2 bases at J, with 9 bases in the middle. Germline V gives CDR1 SGHRS, CDR2 YFSETQ. The CDR3 is made up of 13 amino acids. This CDR3 reads CASRLTPTDTQYF. In nucleotides, the CDR3 is TGCGCCAGCAGATTGACCCCCACAGATACGCAGTATTTT.

The CDR3 DNA is TGTGCCAGCAGCGCTCTCGGGGTCATAGGCTCCTCTGGAAACACCATATATTTT. Its protein is CASSALGVIGSSGNTIYF. The chain recombines TRBV9 with TRBJ1-3; no clear D. Germline V lookup: CDR1 SGDLS, CDR2 YYNGEE. The V gene lost 3 bases and the J gene lost 0 bases, with 19 bases spanning the gap. This CDR3 comprises 18 residues.

The chain joins TRBV3-1 to TRBJ2-1, with 9 bases identical to TRBD2. CDR3 length equals 16 residues. Germline V CDR1 and CDR2: LGHDT, YNNKEL (reference sequence). The J segment lost 3 bases and the V segment lost 4 bases, leaving 7 bases of the junction unmatched. CDR3 sequence: CASSRQLAGLYNEQFF. CDR3 bases: TGTGCCAGCAGCCGACAGCTAGCGGGACTCTACAATGAGCAGTTCTTC.

The rearrangement joins TRBV4-2 to TRBJ2-7; D gene uncertain. The CDR3 has 13 amino acids. In germline, CDR1 is LGHNA, CDR2 YNFKEQ. Trimming cost V 10 bases and J 4 bases, with 17 bases left between them. The CDR3 DNA is TGTGCCATGAGCACCGGGCCACCTTACGAGCAGTACGTC. As protein: CAMSTGPPYEQYV.

This clonotype was recorded a few times. This sequence joins TRBV20-1 and TRBJ1-5, with D possibly TRBD1 on 6 matching bases. The CDR3 covers 15 residues. Germline assignment: CDR1 DFQATT and CDR2 SNEGSKA (reference sequence). The V and J ends lost 3 bases and 4 bases respectively, with 16 bases between them. CDR3 residues: CSASPQGRMNQPQHF. In nucleotides, the CDR3 is TGCAGTGCTAGCCCTCAGGGGCGGATGAATCAGCCCCAGCATTTT.